These T cell receptor beta chains were read from a single sample in a study of T-cell memory formation after mild COVID-19. TCRdb ran MiXCR on the 5' RACE reads and lists one entry per CDR3 protein. Of around 200,000 distinct CDR3 sequences detected, around 30% appear once; the ten largest clones hold 10% to 12%. The specimen sequenced was PBMCs or a T cell subset sorted from them (not recorded which). Receptors originate from an adult woman who had mild COVID-19 (a few samples of this study predate the infection). Cell type and time point are not known. Both conserved end residues are part of each CDR3. A D gene is named only where the DNA matches it firmly. Clone size is given for some rows only: seen once, a few or many times, or a class if the clone is expanded.

cdr3_nt	cdr3_aa	v_call	j_call	d_call	clone_size
TGTGCCAGCCTTGGGCAGGGCGGCGGCACTGAAGCTTTCTTT	CASLGQGGGTEAFF	TRBV6-6	TRBJ1-1	-	few
TGTGCCAGCAGCGCCGGACTAGCGGGAGAGTATTTCTTC	CASSAGLAGEYFF	TRBV7-3	TRBJ2-1	TRBD2	-
TGCAGCGTCGTTCTCAGGGTAGACACCGGGGAGCTGTTTTTT	CSVVLRVDTGELFF	TRBV29-1	TRBJ2-2	-	-
TGTGCCAGCAGTCAAGACGTACGGGTCTCACCCCTCCACTTT	CASSQDVRVSPLHF	TRBV7-9	TRBJ1-6	-	few
TGTGCCAGCAGCTCCGTCTCCTACGAGCAGTACTTC	CASSSVSYEQYF	TRBV7-9	TRBJ2-7	-	few
TGCAGCATCCTAGGACGGGGTAGCACAGATACGCAGTATTTT	CSILGRGSTDTQYF	TRBV29-1	TRBJ2-3	-	few
TGCAGTGCTAGACCGGGACAGAAGACCCAGTACTTC	CSARPGQKTQYF	TRBV20-1	TRBJ2-5	TRBD1	-
TGTGCCACCAGTGACGTCGGCAGAACGAACACCGGGGAGCTGTTTTTT	CATSDVGRTNTGELFF	TRBV24-1	TRBJ2-2	-	-
TGTGCCAGCACCAAGGGACAGGGGAGGGCCAATCAGCCCCAGCATTTT	CASTKGQGRANQPQHF	TRBV12-3/TRBV12-4	TRBJ1-5	TRBD1	-
TGTGCCAGCAGTGACAGGGAATCAAACGGCTACACCTTC	CASSDRESNGYTF	TRBV27	TRBJ1-2	TRBD1	-
TGTGCCAGCAGCGGTAGCGGGAGGGGTGAGACCCAGTACTTC	CASSGSGRGETQYF	TRBV7-2	TRBJ2-5	TRBD2	-
TGTGCCAGCAGCCAACTATCTCGCCCCGGCACAGATACGCAGTATTTT	CASSQLSRPGTDTQYF	TRBV3-1	TRBJ2-3	-	-
TGTGCCAGCAGCCAGCGCGCTAGCGGGGTAACAGATACGCAGTATTTT	CASSQRASGVTDTQYF	TRBV4-2	TRBJ2-3	TRBD2	-
TGTGCCAGCAGTTACAGGGTCTACGAGCAGTACTTC	CASSYRVYEQYF	TRBV12-3/TRBV12-4	TRBJ2-7	-	-
TGTGCCAGCAGTCCTGGGGGGGAAAGAGCCCAAGAGACCCAGTACTTC	CASSPGGERAQETQYF	TRBV25-1	TRBJ2-5	TRBD2	many
TGTGCCAGCAGTTTATGGCGGGAGGGCCACCCTGAGCAGTTCTTC	CASSLWREGHPEQFF	TRBV12-3/TRBV12-4	TRBJ2-1	TRBD2	-
TGTGCCAGCAGCTTAGTTAGCGGGGGGTTCCAAGAGACCCAGTACTTC	CASSLVSGGFQETQYF	TRBV11-2	TRBJ2-5	TRBD2	-
TGTGCCATCAGTGGGAAGGACACAAGCTACGAGCAGTACTTC	CAISGKDTSYEQYF	TRBV10-3	TRBJ2-7	-	-
TGTGCCAGCAGCGTAGATGGGAGAGATTACGAGCAGTACTTC	CASSVDGRDYEQYF	TRBV9	TRBJ2-7	-	-
TGTGCCAGCAGCACGGGACCAAGGGGGCAAGAGACCCAGTACTTC	CASSTGPRGQETQYF	TRBV11-1	TRBJ2-5	-	-
TGTGCCAGCAGTGAATTTTCAGATACGCAGTATTTT	CASSEFSDTQYF	TRBV25-1	TRBJ2-3	-	few
TGTGCCAGCAGTGAAGCTAGTTCCTACAATGAGCAGTTCTTC	CASSEASSYNEQFF	TRBV2	TRBJ2-1	-	-
TGTGCCAGCAGCTTGACAGGAATGAACACTGAAGCTTTCTTT	CASSLTGMNTEAFF	TRBV7-9	TRBJ1-1	-	many
TGTGCCAGCAGCTACATGGTGGGGAACGCAGATACGCAGTATTTT	CASSYMVGNADTQYF	TRBV3-1	TRBJ2-3	-	few
TGTGCCAGCAGTGATCCTCCTAGCAAGCACGAGCAGTACTTC	CASSDPPSKHEQYF	TRBV2	TRBJ2-7	-	-
TGTGCCAGCAGCTTAGCCCCTAGCGGGGGATCGAAGACCCAGTACTTC	CASSLAPSGGSKTQYF	TRBV7-2	TRBJ2-5	TRBD2	few
TGTGCCAGCAGCTTAACCGGGACAGGGTACCAAGAGACCCAGTACTTC	CASSLTGTGYQETQYF	TRBV11-2	TRBJ2-5	TRBD1	few
TGTGCCAGCAGCCCGACGGGACTAGCGGAGTACAATGAGCAGTTCTTC	CASSPTGLAEYNEQFF	TRBV5-5	TRBJ2-1	TRBD2	-
TGCGCCAGCAGCTTGGGACAGTTCACAGATACGCAGTATTTT	CASSLGQFTDTQYF	TRBV5-1	TRBJ2-3	-	few
TGTGCCAGCAGTTTAAGGTCGGGGTATCAGCCCCAGCATTTT	CASSLRSGYQPQHF	TRBV12-3/TRBV12-4	TRBJ1-5	-	-
TGTGCCAGCAGCCAAGATCGCACTAGAAACACCATATATTTT	CASSQDRTRNTIYF	TRBV3-1	TRBJ1-3	-	-
TGCGCCAGCAGCTTAATGACGGGACAGCTCGGCGGGGAGCTGTTTTTT	CASSLMTGQLGGELFF	TRBV5-1	TRBJ2-2	TRBD1	-
TGTGCCAGCAGCTTATGGGAAGGGCGATATGCTTTCTTT	CASSLWEGRYAFF	TRBV7-9	TRBJ1-1	-	-
TGTGCCAGCAGCCAAGATCCCCGGGGGCTCCCCTACGAGCAGTACTTC	CASSQDPRGLPYEQYF	TRBV3-1	TRBJ2-7	-	few
TGCGCCAGCAGCTTGGACCCCTCGGGACAGGGGGCTGCTACGCAGTATTTT	CASSLDPSGQGAATQYF	TRBV5-1	TRBJ2-3	TRBD1	few
TGTGCCAGCGGACAGGGGGGCGACTGGAAGCAGTACTTC	CASGQGGDWKQYF	TRBV28	TRBJ2-7	TRBD1	few
TGTGCCAGCAGGTGGAGGGGTTATCAGCCCCAGCATTTT	CASRWRGYQPQHF	TRBV7-9	TRBJ1-5	-	few
TGCGCCAGCAGCCAAGTCGGCGGGGGCTATGAGACCCAGTACTTC	CASSQVGGGYETQYF	TRBV4-1	TRBJ2-5	-	-
TGTGCCAGTAGTAAGGCTTTCGGGGGGAGCACTGAAGCTTTCTTT	CASSKAFGGSTEAFF	TRBV19	TRBJ1-1	-	-
TGTGCCAGCAGTTCCCAGGGGGGGCTCCGAGAGACCCAGTACTTC	CASSSQGGLRETQYF	TRBV27	TRBJ2-5	-	-
TGCGCCAGCAGCCCGCTTTTAGGACAGGATGATGGCTACACCTTC	CASSPLLGQDDGYTF	TRBV4-1	TRBJ1-2	TRBD1	few
TGTGCCAGCACCGGGTACAGGGAAGGCTACAATGAGCAGTTCTTC	CASTGYREGYNEQFF	TRBV7-9	TRBJ2-1	-	-
TGTGCCAGCAAATTAGCGGGGTCGTACGATGAGCAGTTCTTC	CASKLAGSYDEQFF	TRBV6-2/TRBV6-3	TRBJ2-1	TRBD2	-
TGTGCCAGCTCACCCCTAACAGGGGAAGATACGCAGTATTTT	CASSPLTGEDTQYF	TRBV18	TRBJ2-3	TRBD1	few
TGCAGCGCAGCTTTTAGCGGTCCGCGCGGGCAGTTCTTC	CSAAFSGPRGQFF	TRBV29-1	TRBJ2-1	-	once
TGTGCCTTGCGGACAGAGAATCGCAATGAGCAGTTCTTC	CALRTENRNEQFF	TRBV7-2	TRBJ2-1	-	-
TGCAGTGCTAGAGAAGGGGGTGTGGGGACCCAGTACTTC	CSAREGGVGTQYF	TRBV20-1	TRBJ2-5	-	-
TGTGCCAGCAGTCCCCGGGGGGGGTCGGTAGCCAAAAACATTCAGTACTTC	CASSPRGGSVAKNIQYF	TRBV12-3/TRBV12-4	TRBJ2-4	TRBD2	-
TGTGCCAGCAGTTTTTTACCTAACAGCGCTCAGCCCCAGCATTTT	CASSFLPNSAQPQHF	TRBV12-3/TRBV12-4	TRBJ1-5	-	few
TGTGCCAGCAGGGACCCGGGACAGGGGTTTTCCTACGAGCAGTACTTC	CASRDPGQGFSYEQYF	TRBV2	TRBJ2-7	TRBD1	-
TGTGCCAGCAGACTCAGAATCCAAGAGACCCAGTACTTC	CASRLRIQETQYF	TRBV3-1	TRBJ2-5	-	-